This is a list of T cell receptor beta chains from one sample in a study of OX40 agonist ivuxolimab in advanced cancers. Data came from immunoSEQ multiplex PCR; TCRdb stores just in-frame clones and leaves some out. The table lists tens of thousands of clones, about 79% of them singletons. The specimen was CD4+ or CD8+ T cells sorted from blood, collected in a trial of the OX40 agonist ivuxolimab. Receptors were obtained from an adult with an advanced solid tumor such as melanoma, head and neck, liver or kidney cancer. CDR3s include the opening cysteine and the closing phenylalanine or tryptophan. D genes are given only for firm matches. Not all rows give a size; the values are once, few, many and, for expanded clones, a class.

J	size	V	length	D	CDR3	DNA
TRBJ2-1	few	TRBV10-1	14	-	CASSRYSSFDEQFF	TGCGCCAGCAGTAGGTATTCTAGCTTCGATGAGCAGTTCTTC
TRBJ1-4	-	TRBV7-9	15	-	CASSRDGSTNEKLFF	TGTGCCAGCAGCAGGGACGGATCAACTAATGAAAAACTGTTTTTT
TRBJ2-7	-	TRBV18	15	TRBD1	CASSPSVQGAREQYF	TGTGCCAGCTCACCATCGGTACAGGGGGCCCGGGAGCAGTACTTC
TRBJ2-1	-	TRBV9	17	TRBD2	CASSVVARGLASNEQFF	TGTGCCAGCAGCGTAGTGGCCCGGGGACTAGCGAGCAATGAGCAGTTCTTC
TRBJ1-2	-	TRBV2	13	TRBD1	CASREDRGRGYTF	TGTGCCAGCAGAGAAGACAGGGGGCGAGGCTACACCTTC
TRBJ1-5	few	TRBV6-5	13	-	CASSLVGGQPQHF	TGTGCCAGCAGTCTGGTGGGCGGTCAGCCCCAGCATTTT
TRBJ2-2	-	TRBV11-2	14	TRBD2	CASSLARGRGELFF	TGTGCCAGCAGCTTAGCGCGCGGGAGGGGGGAGCTGTTTTTT
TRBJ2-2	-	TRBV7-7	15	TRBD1	CASSLEGAHTGELFF	TGTGCTAGCAGCTTAGAGGGGGCCCACACCGGGGAGCTGTTTTTT
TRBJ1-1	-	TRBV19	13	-	CASSHIQNTEAFF	TGTGCCAGTAGTCACATCCAGAACACTGAAGCTTTCTTT
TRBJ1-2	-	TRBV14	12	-	CASSQSLYGYTF	TGTGCCAGCAGCCAATCCTTGTATGGCTACACCTTC
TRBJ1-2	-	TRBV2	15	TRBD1	CASSWTGGAGYGYTF	TGTGCCAGCAGTTGGACAGGGGGTGCAGGGTATGGCTACACCTTC
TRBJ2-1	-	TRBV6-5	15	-	CASTHGGSSYNEQFF	TGTGCCAGCACCCATGGGGGAAGCTCCTACAATGAGCAGTTCTTC
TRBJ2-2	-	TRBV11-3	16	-	CASSFGSGTNTGELFF	TGTGCCAGCAGCTTCGGGTCGGGGACGAACACCGGGGAGCTGTTTTTT
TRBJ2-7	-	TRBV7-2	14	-	CASSPGWRSYEQYF	TGTGCCAGCAGCCCGGGTTGGAGGTCCTACGAGCAGTACTTC